Listed here are 28 T cell receptor beta chains from one sample, sequenced in a study of identical twins. TCRdb redid the calling of the 5' RACE reads with MiXCR, one entry per CDR3 protein. There are hundreds of thousands of distinct CDR3 sequences in the sample; approximately 7% occur only once, and 3% to 4% lies in the top ten. The sample was also reused in another study, on yellow fever vaccine responses in identical twins.

What was sequenced was memory (CD45RO+) T cells sorted from blood. Source of these receptors: a woman aged 18-29 years in good health.

V gene TRBV29-1 combines with J gene TRBJ2-1; no firm D call. Germline V lookup: CDR1 SQVTM, CDR2 ANQGSEA. The CDR3 extends over 10 amino acids. V lost 7 bases and J lost 5, with 6 bases in between. The DNA for the CDR3 is TGCAGCGGGTGGGACAATGAGCAGTTCTTC. Amino acids: CSGWDNEQFF.

Many counts were recorded for this clonotype. The chain links TRBV5-1 to TRBJ2-3; D is undetermined. This CDR3 spans 11 amino acids. V was cut by 5 bases and J by 6 bases, with 7 bases left in between. CDR1 is SGHRS and CDR2 is YFSETQ in the germline V gene. The DNA of the CDR3 is TGCGCCAGCAGGACCGCGGATACGCAGTATTTT. Protein product: CASRTADTQYF.

This clonotype was counted only a few times. The rearrangement links TRBV12-3 or TRBV12-4 to TRBJ2-5; D unclear. Trimming pared 6 bases from V and 5 bases from J, leaving 16 bases between. This CDR3 has 14 amino acids. The CDR3 here is CASSSGPLGETQYF. DNA of the CDR3: TGTGCCAGCAGCTCCGGCCCCCTAGGGGAGACCCAGTACTTC.

The rearrangement uses TRBV28 and TRBJ2-5; perhaps TRBD2 as D (6 bases). Germline V gene lookup returns CDR1 MDHEN and CDR2 SYDVKM. The CDR3 is 14 residues long. The V and J ends lost 7 bases and 5 bases respectively, with 17 bases between them. This CDR3 reads CASNTWAREETQYF. CDR3 nucleotides: TGTGCCAGCAACACTTGGGCCCGGGAGGAGACCCAGTACTTC.

This clonotype was recorded at least ten times. The chain has TRBV12-3 or TRBV12-4 and TRBJ1-1; no definite D call. Trimming stripped 4 bases from V and 5 bases from J, with 17 bases between. The CDR3 extends over 15 amino acids. CDR3 nucleotide sequence: TGTGCCAGCAGTTCCCCGACCCAAGACGGGACTGAAGCTTTCTTT. Translated, it gives CASSSPTQDGTEAFF.

The genes are TRBV5-4 and TRBJ1-4; weak D call: TRBD1 (5 bases). The CDR3 sequence is 16 residues long. V lost 4 bases to trimming and J lost 8 bases, with 21 bases between them. Looked up from germline, CDR1 is SGHNT and CDR2 is YYREEE (reference sequence). CDR3 sequence: CASSPGGVQGLEKLFF. Here the CDR3 DNA reads TGTGCCAGCAGCCCCGGAGGCGTCCAGGGTCTAGAAAAACTGTTTTTT.

This clonotype was seen more than once but under ten times. Mismatch with germline at one junction end may stem from a read error. V gene TRBV18 combines with J gene TRBJ1-1; D ambiguous. CDR1 is KGHSH, CDR2 LQKENI, per germline. The length of the CDR3 is 14 residues. CDR3 sequence (DNA): TGTGCCAGCTCACCAATGAATGGGAACGCTGAAGCTTTCTTT. It specifies CASSPMNGNAEAFF.

This clonotype was counted only a few times. The CDR3 here is CASSEQGGNQPQHF. The CDR3 DNA is TGTGCCAGTAGTGAACAGGGTGGCAATCAGCCCCAGCATTTT. J is TRBJ1-5 and V is TRBV19, with D possibly TRBD1 on 6 matching bases. The CDR3 is 14 residues long. CDR1 LNHDA and CDR2 SQIVND come from the germline V gene (reference sequence). Trimming shortened V by 5 bases and J by 2 bases, and 10 bases separated the two germline ends.

This clonotype was seen a handful of times. The rearrangement uses TRBV12-3 or TRBV12-4 and TRBJ1-5, with 8 bases aligning to TRBD1. V was pared by 7 bases and J by 6 bases, with 8 bases of the junction left unmatched. The CDR3 consists of 14 residues. CDR3 coding DNA: TGTGCCAGCACTACAGGGGGTATGGGTCAGCCCCAGCATTTT. Its protein product is CASTTGGMGQPQHF.

This sequence joins TRBV7-2 and TRBJ2-1, with TRBD2 as a possible D gene (6 bases). Germline CDR1 and CDR2: SGHTA and FQGNSA. V lost 1 base, J lost 3 bases, and 13 bases lay in between. This CDR3 region has 16 residues. CDR3: CASSLGGTGLYNEQFF. In nucleotides, the CDR3 is TGTGCCAGCAGCTTAGGGGGGACGGGACTCTACAATGAGCAGTTCTTC.

In this sample, this clonotype turned up a few times. V and J are TRBV28 and TRBJ2-1; TRBD2 might be the D (6 bases). Per the germline V gene, CDR1 is MDHEN and CDR2 is SYDVKM. V was clipped by 5 bases and J by 0 bases, with 11 bases between them. The CDR3 spans 15 residues. Here the CDR3 reads CASSPRRGSYNEQFF. The CDR3, as DNA: TGTGCCAGCAGTCCACGGCGGGGCTCCTACAATGAGCAGTTCTTC.

The gene calls are TRBV20-1 and TRBJ2-1; 10 nucleotides match TRBD2. V was clipped by 5 bases and J by 4 bases; unmatched bases: 8. CDR1 DFQATT and CDR2 SNEGSKA come from the germline V gene (reference sequence). The CDR3 contains 15 residues. CDR3 bases: TGCAGTGCTTCATTAGCGGGGGGTCAGTACAATGAGCAGTTCTTC. It is translated as CSASLAGGQYNEQFF.

Many counts were recorded for this clonotype. The rearrangement joins TRBV12-3 or TRBV12-4 to TRBJ1-4; D unresolved. Trimming left V 6 bases short and J 4 bases short, with 9 bases between. This CDR3 comprises 13 residues. CDR3 in DNA: TGTGCCAGCAGCCGTCTGGGTAATGAAAAACTGTTTTTT. It yields the protein CASSRLGNEKLFF.

In its sample, this clonotype was seen a few times. The chain couples TRBV6-1 to TRBJ1-1; no clear D gene. Trimming removed 6 bases from V and 0 bases from J, with 8 bases in between. The germline V gene encodes CDR1 MNHNS and CDR2 SASEGT. This CDR3 is 13 amino acids long. As DNA, the CDR3 is TGTGCCAGCAGGGGGTGGATGAACACTGAAGCTTTCTTT. This sequence encodes CASRGWMNTEAFF.

The J gene is TRBJ2-1, the V gene TRBV19, with 11 positions matching TRBD2. The CDR3 is 15 amino acids. The junction had 9 bases not matched to a gene; V was cut back by 0 bases and J by 14 bases. Germline V gene sequence: CDR1 LNHDA, CDR2 SQIVND (reference sequence). The CDR3 DNA sequence: TGTGCCAGTAGTATAGAGACTACTAGCGGGAGCTCGGAGTTCTTC. It specifies CASSIETTSGSSEFF.

This clonotype occurred many times. V usage is TRBV20-1 and J usage is TRBJ1-5, with 7 bases fitting TRBD1. V lost 6 bases to trimming and J lost 0 bases; unmatched junction nucleotides: 14. The CDR3 length is 17 residues. CDR1 and CDR2 (germline): DFQATT, SNEGSKA (reference sequence). This chain's CDR3 is CSANRPTGDDSNQPQHF. CDR3 DNA: TGCAGTGCAAACAGACCCACAGGGGATGATAGCAATCAGCCCCAGCATTTT.

The rearrangement joins TRBV5-1 to TRBJ2-7; D tentatively fits TRBD1 or TRBD2 (5 bases each). In germline, CDR1 is SGHRS, CDR2 YFSETQ. This CDR3 is 15 amino acids long. Trimming took 5 bases from V and 0 from J, leaving 15 bases between them. CDR3 loop: CASRIGTASSYEQYV. DNA of the CDR3: TGCGCCAGCAGGATCGGGACGGCGAGCTCCTACGAGCAGTACGTC.

This chain links TRBV15 with TRBJ2-1; TRBD1 matches 8 bases. After removal of 0 bases from V and 6 bases from J, the junction contained 7 bases not matched to a gene. There are 16 residues in the CDR3. Looked up from germline, CDR1 is LNHNV and CDR2 is YYDKDF (reference sequence). In DNA, the CDR3 is TGTGCCACCAGCAGAGAGGGCCAGGGGGCCCCCAATGAGCAGTTCTTC. Translated, it gives CATSREGQGAPNEQFF.

This rearrangement joins TRBV6-1 to TRBJ2-1; TRBD2 agrees at 10 bases. The V gene's germline CDR1 is MNHNS and CDR2 SASEGT. The V and J ends lost 4 bases and 9 bases, in that order; junction bases with no gene match: 9. The CDR3 extends over 15 amino acids. CDR3 bases: TGTGCCAGCAGTGGAACTAGCGGGGACAAGGGTGAGCAGTTCTTC. Amino acids: CASSGTSGDKGEQFF.

The chain links TRBV12-3 or TRBV12-4 to TRBJ1-1; D is ambiguous. This CDR3 has 16 amino acids. V was clipped by 5 bases and J by 0 bases, with 16 bases between them. The CDR3: CASSPSSGEMNTEAFF. In DNA, the CDR3 is TGTGCCAGCAGTCCATCTAGTGGGGAAATGAACACTGAAGCTTTCTTT.

The chain uses TRBV28 and TRBJ2-1; tentative D call: TRBD2 (6 bases). Germline V gene data show CDR1 as MDHEN and CDR2 as SYDVKM. V shed 6 bases and J shed 2 bases, with 14 bases lying between them. CDR3 size: 15 residues. In DNA form, the CDR3 reads TGTGCCAGCAGGGTTGGAGGGAAACCCTACAATGAGCAGTTCTTC. It translates to CASRVGGKPYNEQFF. Supplemented by reference TRBV28 and TRBJ2-1, the full variable domain reads DVKVTQSSRYLVKRTGEKVFLECVQDMDHENMFWYRQDPGLGLRLIYFSYDVKMKEKGDIPEGYSVSREKKERFSLILESASTNQTSMYLCASRVGGKPYNEQFFGPGTRLTVL.

This clonotype was seen ten or more times. The junction departs from germline at one end; a sequencing error may be responsible. The rearrangement links TRBV3-1 to TRBJ2-4; 8 bases are shared with TRBD2. CDR3 length: 16 residues. Germline lookup yields CDR1 LGHDT and CDR2 YNNKEL (reference sequence). The CDR3 DNA sequence: TGTGCCAGCAGCCCCTCTAGCGGACTAGCCAAAAACATTCAGTCCTTC. This gives the protein CASSPSSGLAKNIQSF.

The table lists this clonotype with many counts. The CDR3 sequence is CASSLAKIQPDYGYTF. The DNA for the CDR3 is TGTGCCAGCAGCTTAGCGAAAATACAGCCGGACTATGGCTACACCTTC. The chain combines TRBV7-8 with TRBJ1-2; D is unresolved. Germline values: CDR1 SGHVS, CDR2 FQNEAQ. Deletions cut 0 bases from V and 3 bases from J, with 14 bases between. The CDR3 loop spans 16 amino acids.

CDR3 nucleotides: TGCGCCAGCAGCGCCGGGACAGGGCAAGAGCAGTACTTC. Its protein is CASSAGTGQEQYF. This chain uses TRBV5-1 with TRBJ2-7; 9 positions agree with TRBD1. The length of the CDR3 is 13 residues. Trimming cost V 4 bases and J 7 bases; bases outside gene matches: 6. Germline-derived CDR1 and CDR2 are SGHRS and YFSETQ.

V usage is TRBV29-1 and J usage is TRBJ1-1, with D perhaps matching TRBD1 (5 bases). There are 14 residues in the CDR3. V was clipped by 4 bases and J by 4 bases, with 16 bases between them. Germline CDR1 SQVTM, CDR2 ANQGSEA. CDR3 bases: TGCAGCGTTGCCGCGGTTGCGGGGGGCACTGAAGCTTTCTTT. It encodes CSVAAVAGGTEAFF.

This chain uses TRBV20-1 with TRBJ2-7; 7 nucleotides agree with TRBD2. This CDR3 comprises 17 residues. With V trimmed by 0 bases and J by 2 bases, 13 bases remained unmatched. Germline CDR1 reads DFQATT; CDR2 reads SNEGSKA (reference sequence). The CDR3 region is CSARDSGRLAVAYEQYF. For the CDR3, the DNA is TGCAGTGCTAGAGATTCGGGTCGGCTAGCGGTTGCCTACGAGCAGTACTTC.

This clonotype occurred a few times. The gene calls are TRBV7-6 and TRBJ2-3; D assignment may be TRBD1 or TRBD2 (6 bases each). CDR3 length: 16 amino acids. Germline V lookup: CDR1 SGHVS, CDR2 FNYEAQ. Deletions cut 5 bases from V and 2 bases from J, with 17 bases between. CDR3: CASSPVGGGLTDTQYF. In DNA form, the CDR3 reads TGTGCCAGCAGCCCGGTAGGAGGGGGTCTCACAGATACGCAGTATTTT.

A few counts support this clonotype. This chain connects TRBV12-3 or TRBV12-4 to TRBJ1-1; D may be TRBD1 (5 bases). V lost 3 bases, J lost 8 bases, and 16 bases lay in between. The CDR3 is made up of 14 amino acids. CDR3 sequence (DNA): TGTGCCAGCAGTTTCGGGAAGGGGCTGGGAGAAGCTTTCTTT. This gives the protein CASSFGKGLGEAFF.